A single sample is the source of the 9 T cell receptor beta chains below, sequenced in a study of cytomegalovirus exposure and HLA in healthy donors. PCR used 60 Vbeta primers and 13 Jbeta primers. Measured with immunoSEQ multiplex PCR; TCRdb has only the in-frame clones, and not every one. The sample includes roughly 39,000 clones. Sequencing was done on a sample of PBMCs. The receptors stem from a woman in her twenties or thirties in good health and CMV-seropositive.

This chain connects TRBV7-2 to TRBJ2-7; TRBD1 is a possible D gene (7 bases). Trimming cost V 7 bases and J 7 bases, with 20 bases left between them. This CDR3 contains 14 residues. The germline CDR1 and CDR2 sequences are SGHTA and FQGNSA. The DNA for the CDR3 is TGTGCCAGCACCCTCCGAGGAGGGGGCCGGGAGCAGTACTTC. It translates to CASTLRGGGREQYF.

The chain combines TRBV6-1 with TRBJ2-3, with 7 bases identical to TRBD2. The ends lost 7 bases at V and 6 bases at J; junction bases unmatched: 13. The germline CDR1 and CDR2 sequences are MNHNS and SASEGT. There are 15 residues in the CDR3. The CDR3 region has the DNA TGTGCCAGCACTTTGTTGGGACTATCAACTGATACGCAGTATTTT. Translated, it gives CASTLLGLSTDTQYF.

The chain recombines TRBV28 with TRBJ1-6, with D hard to call. Trimming pared 5 bases from V and 10 bases from J, leaving 15 bases between. This CDR3 contains 14 residues. Looked up from germline, CDR1 is MDHEN and CDR2 is SYDVKM. CDR3 residues: CASSRSPAGSPLHF. In DNA form, the CDR3 reads TGTGCCAGCAGTAGAAGTCCCGCGGGGTCACCCCTCCACTTT.

The V and J genes are TRBV19 and TRBJ2-3; D may be TRBD1 (5 bases). Trimming took off 5 bases at V and 3 bases at J, with 24 bases between the two ends. The CDR3 spans 18 residues. Germline CDR1 and CDR2: LNHDA and SQIVND (reference sequence). The CDR3, as DNA: TGTGCCAGTAGTGCCACCCCCGGGCAGGGTCAAAAGACAGATACGCAGTATTTT. Its translation is CASSATPGQGQKTDTQYF. Full variable domain (outside the CDR3, taken from reference TRBV19 and TRBJ2-3): DGGITQSPKYLFRKEGQNVTLSCEQNLNHDAMYWYRQDPGQGLRLIYYSQIVNDFQKGDIAEGYSVSREKKESFPLTVTSAQKNPTAFYLCASSATPGQGQKTDTQYFGPGTRLTVL.

This chain connects TRBV7-8 to TRBJ2-3, with D perhaps matching TRBD1 (6 bases). This CDR3 has 13 residues. Trimming removed 5 bases at V and 6 bases at J, with 12 bases between. Germline values: CDR1 SGHVS, CDR2 FQNEAQ. CDR3: CASSPRQGDTQYF. The CDR3 DNA sequence: TGTGCCAGCAGCCCACGCCAGGGGGATACGCAGTATTTT.

The rearrangement links TRBV2 to TRBJ2-5, with 9 bases matching TRBD2. CDR3 size: 14 residues. V lost 6 bases to trimming and J lost 2 bases; unmatched junction nucleotides: 4. Germline V gene lookup returns CDR1 SNHLY and CDR2 FYNNEI. The CDR3 coding sequence is TGTGCCAGCAGCGCGGGGGGGGGTCAAGAGACCCAGTACTTC. Encoded protein: CASSAGGGQETQYF.

V usage is TRBV9 and J usage is TRBJ2-5, with a weak D call TRBD2 (6 bases). V lost 0 bases, J lost 5 bases, and 11 bases lay in between. Germline lookup yields CDR1 SGDLS and CDR2 YYNGEE. This CDR3 region has 14 residues. The CDR3 DNA is TGTGCCAGCAGCGTAGTGGGCGCGGGGGAGACCCAGTACTTC. Protein: CASSVVGAGETQYF.

The chain couples TRBV10-3 to TRBJ2-1, with 8 bases lining up with TRBD1. The CDR3 has 14 amino acids. Germline V CDR1 and CDR2: ENHRY, SYGVKD. V gave up 4 bases and J gave up 8 bases; unmatched junction bases: 7. CDR3 coding DNA: TGTGCCATCAGTGTGCCGGACAGGGTCCATGAGCAGTTCTTC. Protein: CAISVPDRVHEQFF.

The chain couples TRBV10-3 to TRBJ1-6, with 7 positions matching TRBD1. Unmatched junction bases numbered 7, after V lost 8 bases and J lost 6 bases. Germline V gene data show CDR1 as ENHRY and CDR2 as SYGVKD. The CDR3 spans 14 residues. In nucleotides, the CDR3 is TGTGCCATCGGACGACAGGGATCTAATTCACCCCTCCACTTT. Translating it yields CAIGRQGSNSPLHF.